This is a list of T cell receptor beta chains from one sample in a study of T cell repertoires in ileal Crohn's disease. Using immunoSEQ multiplex PCR, the repertoire was profiled, and TCRdb retains in-frame clones only, with some absent. The sample yields approximately 660 clones, approximately 94% seen once. The sample was ileal tissue. Receptors were obtained from an adult with Crohn's disease. Each CDR3 is given with its conserved first and last residue. A D gene is named only where the DNA matches it firmly. Part of the rows lack a size; the others show once, few, many or a class for expanded clones.

- | TRBJ2-1 | - | TRBV5-1 | TGCGCCAGCAGCCCTCGAGTGGGGGGCGGTGAGCAGTTCTTC | CASSPRVGGGEQFF
TRBD1 | TRBJ2-7 | - | TRBV5-1 | TGCGCCAGCAGTTCATTACAGGGGGCGTACGAGCAGTACTTC | CASSSLQGAYEQYF
TRBD1 | TRBJ1-5 | - | TRBV6-6 | TGTGCCAGCTCCCAAACAGGGGGCTTCAATCAGCCCCAGCATTTT | CASSQTGGFNQPQHF
TRBD1 | TRBJ2-3 | - | TRBV5-4 | TGTGCCAGCAGCAACAGGGGGCAGTTTCAAGATACGCAGTATTTT | CASSNRGQFQDTQYF
- | TRBJ2-7 | - | TRBV7-2 | TGTGCCAGCAGCTTAGACCGGACAGCCCTTAGCAGCTCCTACGAGCAGTACTTC | CASSLDRTALSSSYEQYF
- | TRBJ2-5 | - | TRBV7-9 | TGTGCCAGCAGCTTGCATGAGACCCAGTACTTC | CASSLHETQYF
- | TRBJ2-7 | - | TRBV10-3 | TGTGCCATCAGTGAGTCTATCGACTCCCCATTAGACGAGCAGTACTTC | CAISESIDSPLDEQYF
TRBD2 | TRBJ2-7 | few | TRBV5-5 | TGTGCCAGCAGCTGGGGTCCGGGAGGGAGCTCCTACGAGCAGTACTTC | CASSWGPGGSSYEQYF
TRBD1 | TRBJ2-3 | - | TRBV25-1 | TGTGCCAGCACCTCTTTCCCAGGGGGCAGTAGGACAGATACGCAGTATTTT | CASTSFPGGSRTDTQYF
- | TRBJ2-6 | - | TRBV10-3 | TGTGCCATCAGTAAAGTAGGCTGTATACAAAGTCGGGCCAACGTCCTGACTTTC | CAISKVGCIQSRANVLTF
- | TRBJ2-5 | - | TRBV14 | TGTGCCAGCAGCCGGGGGGTAACACGATGGGAGACCCAGTACTTC | CASSRGVTRWETQYF
- | TRBJ2-3 | - | TRBV10-1 | TGCGCCAGCAGTGGACACCGAGATACGCAGTATTTT | CASSGHRDTQYF
- | TRBJ1-6 | - | TRBV5-1 | TGCGCCAGCACACTGGATGGAAATCCACCCCTCCACTTT | CASTLDGNPPLHF
- | TRBJ1-2 | - | TRBV5-6 | TGTGCCAGCAGCTACTCCAGCAGGGAGGTTTTGTCTAGTGGCTACACCTTC | CASSYSSREVLSSGYTF
- | TRBJ1-1 | - | TRBV19 | TGTGCCAGTAGTATTACACAGTCTTATGAAGCTTTCTTT | CASSITQSYEAFF
TRBD2 | TRBJ2-3 | - | TRBV9 | TGTGCCAGCAGCGGGCTTAGCCTAGCGGTTAGCACAGATACGCAGTATTTT | CASSGLSLAVSTDTQYF
- | TRBJ1-2 | - | TRBV5-6 | TGTGCCAGCAGCTTGGGTAAGACTGGCTACACCTTC | CASSLGKTGYTF
- | TRBJ1-2 | - | TRBV5-6 | TGTGCCAGCAGCGTACCGGGACTTTGGACGCAATGGGGTGGCTACACCTTC | CASSVPGLWTQWGGYTF
- | TRBJ1-2 | - | TRBV11-3 | TGTGCCAGCAGCTTAGGCCGCCAGCCCTCTAACTATGGCTACACCTTC | CASSLGRQPSNYGYTF
- | TRBJ2-7 | - | TRBV18 | TGTGCCAGCTCACCTGGACAGACCTACGAGCAGTACTTC | CASSPGQTYEQYF
- | TRBJ2-7 | - | TRBV4-2 | TGTGCCAGCAGCCAAGATACTAGAATCGGCGAGCAGTACTTC | CASSQDTRIGEQYF
TRBD1 | TRBJ1-4 | - | TRBV7-2 | TGTGCCAGCAGCGCGGGACAGGGGAACGAAAAACTGTTTTTT | CASSAGQGNEKLFF
TRBD1 | TRBJ2-7 | - | TRBV11-3 | TGTGCCAGCAGCCCCCGACAGGGGGACTACGAGCAGTACTTC | CASSPRQGDYEQYF
TRBD1 | TRBJ2-7 | - | TRBV7-8 | TGTGCCAGCAGCTTATCCCGGGACAGGCCGTCCTACGAGCAGTACTTC | CASSLSRDRPSYEQYF